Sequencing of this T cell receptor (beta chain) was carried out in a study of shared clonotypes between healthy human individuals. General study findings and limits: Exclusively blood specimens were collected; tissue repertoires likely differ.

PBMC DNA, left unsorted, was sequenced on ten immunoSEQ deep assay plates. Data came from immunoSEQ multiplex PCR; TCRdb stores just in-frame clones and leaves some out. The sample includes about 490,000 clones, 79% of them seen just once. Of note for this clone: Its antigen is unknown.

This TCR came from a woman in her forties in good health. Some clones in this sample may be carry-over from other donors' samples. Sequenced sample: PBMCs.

The CDR3 DNA follows: TGTGCCAGCAGCCAAGACACAGGGGCGAACTATGGCTACACCTTC. Translation gives CASSQDTGANYGYTF. V usage is TRBV4-2 and J usage is TRBJ1-2; TRBD1 aligns across 7 bases. Looked up from germline, CDR1 is LGHNA and CDR2 is YNFKEQ. V trimming: 0 bases; J trimming: 2 bases; junction bases outside the gene matches: 3. CDR3 size: 15 residues.